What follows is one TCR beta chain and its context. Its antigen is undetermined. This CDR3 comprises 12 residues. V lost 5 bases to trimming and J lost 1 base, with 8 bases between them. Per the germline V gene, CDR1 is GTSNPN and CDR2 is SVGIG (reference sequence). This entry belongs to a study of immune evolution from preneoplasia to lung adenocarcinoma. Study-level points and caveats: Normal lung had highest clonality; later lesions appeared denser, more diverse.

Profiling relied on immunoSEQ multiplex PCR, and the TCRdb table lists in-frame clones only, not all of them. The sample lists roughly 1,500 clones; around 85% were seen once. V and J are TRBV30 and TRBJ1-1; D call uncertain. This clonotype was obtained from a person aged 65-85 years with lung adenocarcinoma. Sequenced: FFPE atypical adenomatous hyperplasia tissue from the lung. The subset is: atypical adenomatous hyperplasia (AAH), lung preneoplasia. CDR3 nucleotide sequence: TGTGCCTGGGGTACAAAGAACACTGAAGCTTTCTTT. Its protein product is CAWGTKNTEAFF.